The 17 T cell receptor beta chains below were found in one sample sequenced in a study of blood T cell repertoires in COVID-19. TCRdb's copy holds only in-frame clones and misses some; the assay was immunoSEQ multiplex PCR. Of about 86,000 clones listed, about 89% are singletons. The sequencing sample was made of PBMCs or T cells enriched from blood (not recorded which). The receptors here all came from a woman aged 50 to 60 with acute COVID-19.

The chain recombines TRBV14 with TRBJ2-5; a weak D match, TRBD2 (6 bases). The CDR3 sequence is 17 residues long. Trimming left V 2 bases short and J 4 bases short, with 20 bases between. Germline CDR1 reads SGHDN; CDR2 reads FVKESK. The CDR3 bases are TGTGCCAGCAGCCAACTGGATAGTAGGAGGGCCATAGAGACCCAGTACTTC. Residues: CASSQLDSRRAIETQYF.

This clone showed up just once. The V gene is TRBV10-3, the J gene TRBJ2-3, with D possibly being TRBD1 (5 bases). CDR3 length: 11 amino acids. The V end lost 8 bases, the J end lost 6 bases, and 9 bases lay between the germline ends. Looked up from germline, CDR1 is ENHRY and CDR2 is SYGVKD. The DNA for the CDR3 is TGTGCCATCGGAGACAGTGATACGCAGTATTTT. It translates to CAIGDSDTQYF.

In DNA, the CDR3 is TGTGCCAGCAGCTTGGAACAGGGGAGCACTGAAGCTTTCTTT. This codes for CASSLEQGSTEAFF. The chain links TRBV5-5 to TRBJ1-1, with TRBD1 identical over 7 bases. Germline CDR1 is SGHKS and CDR2 is YYEKEE (reference sequence). This CDR3 has 14 residues. J gave up 4 bases and V 0 bases, and 3 bases lay outside the gene matches.

The chain joins TRBV2 to TRBJ2-1; unclear D gene. The V gene's germline CDR1 is SNHLY and CDR2 FYNNEI. V was trimmed by 4 bases and J by 0 bases, leaving 7 bases between them. This CDR3 spans 14 amino acids. Here the CDR3 reads CASSGRLSYNEQFF. DNA for the CDR3: TGTGCCAGCAGTGGTAGACTCTCCTACAATGAGCAGTTCTTC. Looking up the rest from reference TRBV2 and TRBJ2-1 gives the full variable domain: EPEVTQTPSHQVTQMGQEVILRCVPISNHLYFYWYRQILGQKVEFLVSFYNNEISEKSEIFDDQFSVERPDGSNFTLKIRSTKLEDSAMYFCASSGRLSYNEQFFGPGTRLTVL.

The CDR3 region is CASSDTTVRSYEQYF. Here the CDR3 DNA reads TGTGCCAGCAGCGATACGACAGTACGCTCCTACGAGCAGTACTTC. The V gene is TRBV5-8, the J gene TRBJ2-7; TRBD1 might be the D (5 bases). V lost 4 bases and J 0 bases, leaving 14 bases between the germline ends. The CDR3 has 15 residues. The germline CDR1 and CDR2 sequences are SGHTS and YDEGEE.

The genes are TRBV30 and TRBJ2-7, with 9 nucleotides matching TRBD1. Trimming at V came to 3 bases and at J to 5 bases, leaving 11 bases not matched to a gene. This CDR3 is 15 amino acids long. Per the germline V gene, CDR1 is GTSNPN and CDR2 is SVGIG (reference sequence). Written as DNA, the CDR3 is TGTGCCTGGAGACTCGGGGACAGGGTGGTCCACGAGCAGTACTTC. It translates to CAWRLGDRVVHEQYF.

The rearrangement uses TRBV29-1 and TRBJ1-3; D unresolved. The ends were cut back, 4 bases at V and 2 bases at J, with 12 bases in the middle. CDR1 and CDR2 from the germline V gene are SQVTM and ANQGSEA. There are 14 residues in the CDR3. CDR3 DNA: TGCAGCGTTGTGGTCCGGGGAGCTGGAAACACCATATATTTT. This sequence encodes CSVVVRGAGNTIYF. Together with reference TRBV29-1 and TRBJ1-3, the CDR3 gives the full variable domain: SAVISQKPSRDICQRGTSLTIQCQVDSQVTMMFWYRQQPGQSLTLIATANQGSEATYESGFVIDKFPISRPNLTFSTLTVSNMSPEDSSIYLCSVVVRGAGNTIYFGEGSWLTVV.

This clone has just one count. Here the CDR3 reads CASSLDTQGLFLDTQYF. In DNA form, the CDR3 reads TGTGCCAGCAGCTTAGATACACAGGGGTTATTTTTGGATACGCAGTATTTT. This rearrangement joins TRBV7-9 to TRBJ2-3; 7 bases are shared with TRBD1. The CDR3 loop spans 17 amino acids. The ends lost 1 base at V and 6 bases at J; junction bases unmatched: 13. Germline values: CDR1 SEHNR, CDR2 FQNEAQ (reference sequence).

CDR3 loop: CASSLGGAATNEKLFF. CDR3 sequence (DNA): TGCGCCAGCAGCCTAGGGGGGGCCGCAACTAATGAAAAACTGTTTTTT. The rearrangement uses TRBV5-1 and TRBJ1-4, with D tentatively TRBD1 (6 bases). Trimming left V 4 bases short and J 0 bases short, with 13 bases between. The CDR3 totals 16 residues. Germline CDR1 SGHRS, CDR2 YFSETQ. Full variable domain (rest looked up from reference TRBV5-1 and TRBJ1-4): KAGVTQTPRYLIKTRGQQVTLSCSPISGHRSVSWYQQTPGQGLQFLFEYFSETQRNKGNFPGRFSGRQFSNSRSEMNVSTLELGDSALYLCASSLGGAATNEKLFFGSGTQLSVL.

The gene calls are TRBV6-4 and TRBJ2-3; TRBD2 matches 11 bases. The CDR3 length is 15 residues. CDR1 and CDR2 from the germline V gene are MRHNA and SNTAGT. V lost 4 bases to trimming and J lost 6 bases; unmatched junction nucleotides: 6. The CDR3 here is CASSVLAGGGDTQYF. CDR3 nucleotides: TGTGCCAGCAGTGTCCTAGCGGGAGGTGGGGATACGCAGTATTTT.

With respect to this clone: Other DNA sequences in this sample translate to the same CDR3. The chain is built from TRBV4-2 and TRBJ2-1, with 11 bases matching TRBD2. Germline CDR1 and CDR2: LGHNA and YNFKEQ. V gave up 3 bases and J gave up 7 bases; unmatched junction bases: 8. The CDR3 is made up of 16 amino acids. The CDR3 loop is CASSQALAGGPNEQFF. In nucleotides, the CDR3 is TGTGCCAGCAGCCAGGCCTTAGCGGGAGGGCCTAATGAGCAGTTCTTC.

This clone was recorded only once. The chain has TRBV9 and TRBJ1-1, with no clear D. There are 15 residues in the CDR3. With 2 bases removed from V and 1 base from J, the gap between germline ends came to 12 bases. Per the germline V gene, CDR1 is SGDLS and CDR2 is YYNGEE. The CDR3 DNA reads as TGTGCCAGCAGCGTCGGGGATTTCACGAACACTGAAGCTTTCTTT. Amino acids: CASSVGDFTNTEAFF. The complete variable domain, with remaining parts taken from reference TRBV9 and TRBJ1-1, reads DSGVTQTPKHLITATGQRVTLRCSPRSGDLSVYWYQQSLDQGLQFLIQYYNGEERAKGNILERFSAQQFPDLHSELNLSSLELGDSALYFCASSVGDFTNTEAFFGQGTRLTVV.

The V and J genes are TRBV7-2 and TRBJ2-4; 7 positions match TRBD2. The V gene end was trimmed by 0 bases and the J gene end by 6 bases; junction bases not matched to a gene: 2. In germline, CDR1 is SGHTA, CDR2 FQGNSA. The CDR3 is 14 residues long. CDR3 nucleotides: TGTGCCAGCAGCTTAGCGGGAGGGAGAAACATTCAGTACTTC. As protein: CASSLAGGRNIQYF.

The chain employs TRBV10-3 and TRBJ2-5; 9 positions match TRBD1. Germline V lookup: CDR1 ENHRY, CDR2 SYGVKD. J was trimmed by 4 bases and V by 6 bases; bases with no gene match: 3. CDR3 length: 13 amino acids. The CDR3 DNA follows: TGTGCCATCAGCCGACAGGGGGGAGAGACCCAGTACTTC. Protein sequence: CAISRQGGETQYF.

The chain uses TRBV30 and TRBJ1-5; tentative D call: TRBD1 (5 bases). Germline V gene lookup returns CDR1 GTSNPN and CDR2 SVGIG (reference sequence). V was cut by 0 bases and J by 7 bases, with 16 bases left in between. CDR3 size: 15 residues. The CDR3 loop reads CAWSVRGQGGQPQHF. CDR3 bases: TGTGCCTGGAGTGTACGTGGGCAGGGCGGACAGCCCCAGCATTTT. The full variable domain, rest sourced from reference TRBV30 and TRBJ1-5, is SQTIHQWPATLVQPVGSPLSLECTVEGTSNPNLYWYRQAAGRGLQLLFYSVGIGQISSEVPQNLSASRPQDRQFILSSKKLLLSDSGFYLCAWSVRGQGGQPQHFGDGTRLSIL.

V and J are TRBV7-8 and TRBJ2-7; D is ambiguous. This CDR3 region has 11 residues. The germline gives CDR1 SGHVS, CDR2 FQNEAQ. V was pared by 5 bases and J by 4 bases, with 6 bases between. The CDR3 here is CASSPTYEQYF. As DNA, the CDR3 is TGTGCCAGCAGCCCTACGTACGAGCAGTACTTC.

This chain connects TRBV10-1 to TRBJ2-3; a weak D match, TRBD1 (6 bases). This CDR3 contains 16 residues. Trimming removed 4 bases at V and 4 bases at J, with 18 bases between. The germline gives CDR1 WNHNN, CDR2 SYGVQD (reference sequence). The CDR3 DNA is TGCGCCAGCAGTGGGGGTATCAGGGGTCGTGCAGATACGCAGTATTTT. It translates to CASSGGIRGRADTQYF.